This TCR beta chain was found in a study of human T cells and chemical hapten exposure. As to this clonotype: At one of its ends the junction is not consistent with the germline gene, which may arise from a read error.

The CDR3 is made up of 10 amino acids. CDR1 is SQVTM, CDR2 ANQGSEA, per germline. The time point: patch test 1, 2 weeks after DPC sensitization. The treatment is: therapeutic diphenylcyclopropenone sensitization with weekly scalp DPC. Donation of samples came from alopecia patients who were 18 to 70 years old and suitable for DPC. One entry per CDR3 protein, called by TCRdb with MiXCR from the RACE reads. The table has more than 150,000 distinct CDR3 sequences, roughly 15% seen once; the top ten hold around 1.7%. The TCR comes from a woman in her thirties with alopecia areata. Some clones in this sample may be carry-over from other donors' samples. The genes are TRBV29-1 and TRBJ1-2; no definite D call. Sample: whole blood, taken in connection with sensitization to the hapten diphenylcyclopropenone (DPC). This chain's CDR3 is CSVEGPGYTF. The CDR3 coding sequence is TGCAGCGTCGAAGGCCCTGGCTACACCTTC.